What follows are 32 T cell receptor beta chains derived from one specimen sequenced in a study of CD8+ T cells in alopecia areata. Extracted RNA was reverse transcribed into cDNA, the sequencing template. TCRdb's copy holds only in-frame clones and misses some; the assay was immunoSEQ multiplex PCR. Seen here are hundreds of thousands of clones, around two thirds observed once, and the top ten hold approximately 1.2%. The sequenced sample was CD4+ T cells sorted from blood, obtained at week 0. The receptors stem from a human donor with alopecia areata.

For this clone: The germline gene is not matched at one end of the junction; a read error may be the cause. This sequence joins TRBV5-8 and TRBJ2-7, with a possible D match to TRBD1 (6 bases). From germline, CDR1 is SGHTS and CDR2 YDEGEE. The CDR3 covers 13 residues. The CDR3 DNA follows: TGTGCCAGCAGTTTGGGACAACACTACGAGCAGTACTTC. It specifies CASSLGQHYEQYF.

The V gene is TRBV30, the J gene TRBJ1-1, with 8 bases fitting TRBD1. Germline V gives CDR1 GTSNPN, CDR2 SVGIG (reference sequence). The CDR3 extends over 13 amino acids. V was clipped by 5 bases and J by 4 bases; unmatched bases: 6. CDR3 in amino acids: CAWGRQGRTEAFF. CDR3 nucleotides: TGTGCCTGGGGCCGACAGGGGCGCACTGAAGCTTTCTTT.

A note on this clone: Other DNA sequences within the sample encode an identical CDR3. The CDR3 DNA reads as TGCAGTGCTAGACGTGAGACCCAGTACTTC. Residues: CSARRETQYF. The genes are TRBV20-1 and TRBJ2-5, with unresolved D. CDR3 length: 10 amino acids. V was cut by 2 bases and J by 5 bases, with 3 bases left in between. CDR1 and CDR2 from the germline V gene are DFQATT and SNEGSKA (reference sequence).

The V call is TRBV7-2, the J call TRBJ2-5; D is ambiguous. CDR1 and CDR2 from the germline V gene are SGHTA and FQGNSA. The germline V and J ends were trimmed by 3 bases and 1 base, with 6 bases remaining between them. This CDR3 has 13 residues. CDR3 sequence: CASSFGFQETQYF. The DNA for the CDR3 is TGTGCCAGCAGCTTCGGCTTCCAAGAGACCCAGTACTTC. The complete variable domain, with remaining parts taken from reference TRBV7-2 and TRBJ2-5, reads GAGVSQSPSNKVTEKGKDVELRCDPISGHTALYWYRQSLGQGLEFLIYFQGNSAPDKSGLPSDRFSAERTGGSVSTLTIQRTQQEDSAVYLCASSFGFQETQYFGPGTRLLVL.

This chain links TRBV29-1 with TRBJ1-4, with a tentative D call TRBD1 (5 bases). Germline CDR1 is SQVTM and CDR2 is ANQGSEA. The CDR3 is made up of 12 amino acids. The V end lost 7 bases, the J end lost 7 bases, and 13 bases lay between the germline ends. The CDR3 bases are TGCAGCGCTCTGGGGGGAGCTGAAAAACTGTTTTTT. It is translated as CSALGGAEKLFF.

J is TRBJ2-7 and V is TRBV19, with D perhaps TRBD2 (6 bases). This CDR3 has 15 residues. In germline, CDR1 is LNHDA, CDR2 SQIVND (reference sequence). Trimming removed 3 bases from V and 0 bases from J, with 12 bases in between. In nucleotides, the CDR3 is TGTGCCAGTAGTATCGTGGAGGGCGTCTCCTACGAGCAGTACTTC. Protein product: CASSIVEGVSYEQYF.

This clone was picked up a small number of times. This chain uses TRBV30 with TRBJ1-1; possibly TRBD1 for D (5 bases). Between the trimmed V and J ends, which lost 6 bases and 0 bases, there was a span of 17 bases. Per the germline V gene, CDR1 is GTSNPN and CDR2 is SVGIG (reference sequence). This CDR3 has 15 residues. The CDR3 nucleotides are TGTGCCTGCGGGGGAGACGGGGGAATGAACACTGAAGCTTTCTTT. It is translated as CACGGDGGMNTEAFF.

The CDR3 sequence is CASSLALGLAGAEQFF. DNA for the CDR3: TGTGCCAGCAGCTTAGCGCTCGGACTAGCGGGCGCGGAGCAGTTCTTC. The chain links TRBV11-2 to TRBJ2-1; 11 bases map to TRBD2. CDR1 SGHAT and CDR2 FQNNGV come from the germline V gene. With 1 base clipped from V and 10 bases from J, the junction kept 9 bases outside the gene matches. The CDR3 spans 16 residues.

This clone has at least ten counts. V usage is TRBV5-6 and J usage is TRBJ2-2; tentative D call: TRBD1 (6 bases). Germline assignment: CDR1 SGHDT and CDR2 YYEEEE. Trimming took off 4 bases at V and 3 bases at J, with 16 bases between the two ends. This CDR3 region has 16 residues. The CDR3 region has the DNA TGTGCCAGCAGCCCCCTTGACAGGTCGTACACCGGGGAGCTGTTTTTT. Its translation: CASSPLDRSYTGELFF.

The gene calls are TRBV30 and TRBJ2-5, with D uncertain. This CDR3 has 13 residues. The germline V gene has CDR1 GTSNPN and CDR2 SVGIG (reference sequence). The V end was cut by 4 bases, the J end by 1 base, with 10 bases between. CDR3 region: CAWNPGIQETQYF. For the CDR3, the DNA is TGTGCCTGGAACCCTGGTATCCAAGAGACCCAGTACTTC.

The chain carries TRBV30 and TRBJ2-5, with TRBD1 matching over 8 bases. CDR1 and CDR2 from the germline V gene are GTSNPN and SVGIG (reference sequence). This CDR3 contains 11 residues. Trimming at V came to 6 bases and at J to 4 bases, leaving 1 base not matched to a gene. The CDR3 region is CACTGGETQYF. Written as DNA, the CDR3 is TGTGCCTGTACAGGGGGAGAGACCCAGTACTTC.

This sequence joins TRBV29-1 and TRBJ2-3, with D perhaps matching TRBD2 (6 bases). V gave up 7 bases and J gave up 2 bases, with 13 bases separating them. Per germline, CDR1 SQVTM and CDR2 ANQGSEA. This CDR3 region has 13 residues. In DNA form, the CDR3 reads TGCAGCGGTACCGGGACTTTCACAGATACGCAGTATTTT. This encodes CSGTGTFTDTQYF.

This clone was counted only a few times. J is TRBJ2-1 and V is TRBV5-1, with D perhaps matching TRBD2 (6 bases). Trimming removed 2 bases at V and 7 bases at J, with 13 bases between. There are 14 residues in the CDR3. Germline V gene sequence: CDR1 SGHRS, CDR2 YFSETQ. The CDR3 sequence is CASSFDAGLNEQFF. DNA for the CDR3: TGCGCCAGCAGCTTCGACGCGGGATTAAATGAGCAGTTCTTC.

The chain employs TRBV6-6 and TRBJ1-2; D might be TRBD1 (5 bases). Between the trimmed V and J ends, which lost 6 bases and 2 bases, there was a span of 19 bases. Looked up from germline, CDR1 is MNHNY and CDR2 is SVGAGI (reference sequence). The CDR3 length is 16 residues. CDR3 sequence: CASSLGLPISNYGYTF. CDR3 DNA: TGTGCCAGCAGCCTGGGACTTCCAATCAGCAACTATGGCTACACCTTC.

The chain recombines TRBV6-6 with TRBJ2-3; D not certain. Per the germline V gene, CDR1 is MNHNY and CDR2 is SVGAGI (reference sequence). The CDR3 has 14 residues. V lost 2 bases and J lost 6, with 12 bases in between. CDR3 DNA: TGTGCCAGCAGTTACGTGGCAGGCTCCGATACGCAGTATTTT. Translating gives CASSYVAGSDTQYF.

This clone came up once. The genes are TRBV30 and TRBJ2-2; D not resolved. The V end lost 3 bases, the J end lost 3 bases, and 5 bases lay between the germline ends. This CDR3 region has 12 residues. Germline values: CDR1 GTSNPN, CDR2 SVGIG (reference sequence). CDR3 sequence: CAWSPYTGELFF. The CDR3 bases are TGTGCCTGGAGCCCTTACACCGGGGAGCTGTTTTTT.

Of note for this clone: The junction does not match germline at one end; this may be a read error. The rearrangement uses TRBV7-7 and TRBJ2-5; 12 bases are a match to TRBD2. CDR3 length: 16 residues. CDR1 and CDR2 (germline): SSHAT, FNYEAQ (reference sequence). Here the CDR3 reads CASSLMTSGGEETQYF. The CDR3 nucleotides read TGTGCTAGCAGCTTAATGACTAGCGGGGGTGAAGAGACCCAGTACTTC.

The count of this clone is one. This chain connects TRBV9 to TRBJ1-1; D call uncertain. The V gene lost 0 bases and the J gene lost 4 bases, with 10 bases spanning the gap. The CDR3 has 14 residues. The germline V gene encodes CDR1 SGDLS and CDR2 YYNGEE. CDR3 sequence (DNA): TGTGCCAGCAGCGTAGAGGGAACGGGCACTGAAGCTTTCTTT. The encoded protein is CASSVEGTGTEAFF.

This clone came up a few times. The chain links TRBV5-6 to TRBJ2-2, with D perhaps matching TRBD2 (6 bases). There are 14 residues in the CDR3. CDR1 SGHDT and CDR2 YYEEEE come from the germline V gene. Trimming took 1 base from V and 5 from J, leaving 9 bases between them. This chain's CDR3 is CASSLPGRTGELFF. The CDR3, as DNA: TGTGCCAGCAGCTTGCCAGGGAGGACCGGGGAGCTGTTTTTT.

The rearrangement joins TRBV4-2 to TRBJ2-7; TRBD2 aligns across 8 bases. CDR1 and CDR2 from the germline V gene are LGHNA and YNFKEQ. The V gene end was trimmed by 0 bases and the J gene end by 2 bases; junction bases not matched to a gene: 3. The CDR3 sequence is 15 residues long. The CDR3 reads CASSQEETSAYEQYF. The CDR3 bases are TGTGCCAGCAGCCAAGAGGAGACTAGCGCCTACGAGCAGTACTTC.

This clone has just a few counts. The V and J genes are TRBV29-1 and TRBJ2-5, with a tentative D call TRBD2 (5 bases). Looked up from germline, CDR1 is SQVTM and CDR2 is ANQGSEA. Trimming left V 6 bases short and J 3 bases short, with 11 bases between. This CDR3 comprises 12 residues. CDR3 nucleotide sequence: TGCAGCGTCCCGGACTGGAAAGAGACCCAGTACTTC. Protein sequence: CSVPDWKETQYF.

The gene calls are TRBV6-6 and TRBJ1-5; D not resolved. The CDR3 length is 12 residues. Germline CDR1 and CDR2: MNHNY and SVGAGI (reference sequence). Between the trimmed V and J ends, which lost 5 bases and 4 bases, there was a span of 6 bases. The CDR3 sequence: CASSTWNQPQHF. The CDR3 DNA is TGTGCCAGCAGTACGTGGAATCAGCCCCAGCATTTT.

The rearrangement uses TRBV30 and TRBJ1-1, with D possibly matching TRBD1 (5 bases). This CDR3 spans 14 amino acids. Looked up from germline, CDR1 is GTSNPN and CDR2 is SVGIG (reference sequence). Trimming removed 6 bases at V and 1 base at J, with 15 bases between. The CDR3 bases are TGTGCCTGTAGCCCGGCCAGGGAGAACACTGAAGCTTTCTTT. Its protein is CACSPARENTEAFF.

The chain combines TRBV6-5 with TRBJ2-7; TRBD1 agrees at 8 bases. V lost 4 bases and J lost 1; bases outside the gene matches: 6. Germline CDR1 is MNHEY and CDR2 is SVGAGI. The CDR3 consists of 15 residues. The CDR3 protein is CASSSTGQASYEQYF. In nucleotides, the CDR3 is TGTGCCAGCAGTTCAACGGGACAGGCGTCCTACGAGCAGTACTTC.

This clone has only a few counts. The V gene is TRBV11-1, the J gene TRBJ2-1; TRBD2 matches at 12 bases. The CDR3 contains 16 residues. In germline, CDR1 is SGHAT, CDR2 FQDESV (reference sequence). V was pared by 4 bases and J by 4 bases, with 5 bases of the junction left unmatched. For the CDR3, the DNA is TGTGCCAGCAGCTCCAGGACTAGCGGGGTTTACAATGAGCAGTTCTTC. Its protein is CASSSRTSGVYNEQFF.

This clone was seen more than once but under ten times. The chain recombines TRBV29-1 with TRBJ2-3; 11 bases map to TRBD1. Germline lookup yields CDR1 SQVTM and CDR2 ANQGSEA. There are 12 residues in the CDR3. Trimming cost V 8 bases and J 7 bases; bases outside gene matches: 5. CDR3 loop: CSLRTGGNTQYF. CDR3 in DNA: TGCAGCCTCCGGACAGGGGGCAATACGCAGTATTTT.

The V and J genes are TRBV30 and TRBJ1-1; 7 nucleotides align to TRBD1. The CDR3 is 14 amino acids. Germline V lookup: CDR1 GTSNPN, CDR2 SVGIG (reference sequence). V shed 4 bases, J shed 3 bases, and the junction held 8 bases outside the gene matches. In DNA, the CDR3 is TGTGCCTGGACCCAAGGGACAGCCTACACTGAAGCTTTCTTT. Its protein is CAWTQGTAYTEAFF.

The chain uses TRBV7-2 and TRBJ1-5; 8 bases map to TRBD1. Germline V gene sequence: CDR1 SGHTA, CDR2 FQGNSA. V lost 1 base, J lost 4 bases, and 0 bases stayed unmatched. The length of the CDR3 is 14 residues. CDR3 sequence: CASSLGQGNQPQHF. The CDR3 coding sequence is TGTGCCAGCAGCTTAGGACAGGGGAATCAGCCCCAGCATTTT.

Here the CDR3 reads CSVGLDADPAEQYF. For the CDR3, the DNA is TGCAGCGTTGGTCTGGACGCTGATCCGGCCGAGCAGTACTTC. The chain has TRBV29-1 and TRBJ2-7; D gene ambiguous. Per germline, CDR1 SQVTM and CDR2 ANQGSEA. The CDR3 contains 14 residues. V was clipped by 4 bases and J by 6 bases, with 19 bases between them.

V gene TRBV29-1 combines with J gene TRBJ1-2, with a tentative D call TRBD1 (6 bases). Germline CDR1 reads SQVTM; CDR2 reads ANQGSEA. Trimming took 7 bases from V and 2 from J, leaving 11 bases between them. The CDR3 spans 12 residues. CDR3 sequence reads: CSANRVNYGYTF. The CDR3, as DNA: TGCAGCGCTAACAGGGTAAACTATGGCTACACCTTC. Drawing the rest from reference TRBV29-1 and TRBJ1-2, the complete variable domain is SAVISQKPSRDICQRGTSLTIQCQVDSQVTMMFWYRQQPGQSLTLIATANQGSEATYESGFVIDKFPISRPNLTFSTLTVSNMSPEDSSIYLCSANRVNYGYTFGSGTRLTVV.

This clone turned up a few times. The chain combines TRBV9 with TRBJ1-3; D call uncertain. Germline V lookup: CDR1 SGDLS, CDR2 YYNGEE. The V end lost 0 bases, the J end lost 3 bases, and 7 bases lay between the germline ends. This CDR3 is built from 14 residues. The CDR3 nucleotides read TGTGCCAGCAGCGTAGGAGGGAATGGAAACACCATATATTTT. This sequence encodes CASSVGGNGNTIYF.

The rearrangement joins TRBV7-8 to TRBJ1-1; TRBD1 might be the D (6 bases). Trimming removed 1 base at V and 5 bases at J, with 14 bases between. Per the germline V gene, CDR1 is SGHVS and CDR2 is FQNEAQ. The CDR3 is made up of 15 amino acids. This CDR3 reads CASSLVGQMGTEAFF. In DNA, the CDR3 is TGTGCCAGCAGCTTAGTGGGACAAATGGGTACTGAAGCTTTCTTT.